This T cell receptor (beta chain) originates from a study of T cells after yellow fever vaccination. Study summary: The authors prepared low-cell-number fractions using SMART-Seq v4 Ultra Low Input. Study findings and constraints: FACS-sorted repertoires might harbor abundant contaminating clonotypes from the bulk population.

The CDR3 length is 17 residues. Trimming took 0 bases from V and 10 from J; bases not matched to a gene: 8. Germline CDR1 is WNHNN and CDR2 is SYGVQD (reference sequence). TCRdb analysed the 5' RACE reads with MiXCR anew, one entry per CDR3 protein. This sample has over 85,000 distinct CDR3 sequences, with approximately 9% found just once. V is TRBV10-1 and J is TRBJ2-1; 14 nucleotides line up with TRBD2. This specimen consisted of CD8+ T cells not binding an NS4B(214-222) dextramer, sorted from PBMCs, obtained roughly 14 days after the first yellow fever vaccination. This receptor was obtained from a man between 18 and 29 years old who received the YFV17D yellow fever vaccine. The CDR3 here is CASSESAVGTSGGEQFF. CDR3 DNA: TGCGCCAGCAGTGAGTCTGCCGTGGGGACTAGCGGGGGAGAGCAGTTCTTC.